Presented here are 22 T cell receptor beta chains from one specimen sequenced in a study of T-cell reconstitution after alpha-beta-depleted transplantation in children. Unique molecular identifiers were incorporated into the prepared TCRbeta library. In TCRdb, the PCR reads were re-called with MiXCR into one record per CDR3 protein. The sample includes about 290,000 distinct CDR3 sequences, approximately 7.3% seen only once; the top ten take approximately 9.6%. Overall study findings and caveats: After one year, T-cell counts and TCRbeta diversity mostly came from new T cells.

These receptors lack a known antigen. Sequenced here: peripheral blood, sampled 360 days after TCRalphabeta/CD19-depleted stem cell transplant. Receptor source: a female patient aged 2-9 years who had a stem cell transplant for Fanconi anemia, so the T cells may come from the graft donor.

The chain couples TRBV4-2 to TRBJ2-1; 7 positions agree with TRBD2. This CDR3 has 17 amino acids. CDR1 and CDR2 from the germline V gene are LGHNA and YNFKEQ. Trimming removed 0 bases from V and 2 bases from J; junction bases left unmatched: 7. Written as DNA, the CDR3 is TGTGCCAGCAGCCAAGATGTAGTAGCGGGTACCTACAATGAGCAGTTCTTC. It translates to CASSQDVVAGTYNEQFF.

The table lists this clonotype with many counts. The chain has TRBV15 and TRBJ2-7, with D possibly TRBD1 on 6 matching bases. The germline CDR1 and CDR2 sequences are LNHNV and YYDKDF (reference sequence). This CDR3 is 12 amino acids long. The V gene lost 0 bases and the J gene lost 12 bases, with 12 bases spanning the gap. CDR3 protein: CATSRDSDSPYF. The CDR3 DNA reads TGTGCCACCAGCAGAGATTCGGACAGTCCGTACTTC.

Ten or more counts support this clonotype. This rearrangement joins TRBV20-1 to TRBJ1-6; 7 bases agree with TRBD1. The germline CDR1 and CDR2 sequences are DFQATT and SNEGSKA (reference sequence). Losses at the gene ends were 6 bases for V and 6 bases for J; bases not matched to a gene: 8. The CDR3 length is 14 residues. CDR3 in amino acids: CSAQPGQINSPLHF. The CDR3 nucleotides read TGCAGTGCGCAACCGGGACAGATTAATTCACCCCTCCACTTT.

The V gene is TRBV7-3, the J gene TRBJ2-2; D might be TRBD1 (6 bases). The germline V gene has CDR1 SGHTA and CDR2 FQGTGA. The ends were cut back, 5 bases at V and 0 bases at J, with 13 bases in the middle. The CDR3 is 16 residues long. CDR3 coding DNA: TGTGCCAGCAGCGCACCGGGACACACGAACACCGGGGAGCTGTTTTTT. It is translated as CASSAPGHTNTGELFF.

This clonotype was detected ten times or more. The chain is built from TRBV20-1 and TRBJ2-7, with D maybe TRBD1 (6 bases). This CDR3 has 15 amino acids. CDR1 and CDR2 from the germline V gene are DFQATT and SNEGSKA (reference sequence). Trimming cost V 1 base and J 2 bases, with 15 bases left between them. In DNA, the CDR3 is TGCAGTGCTAGAGGCTTGAGGGACACTCCCTACGAGCAGTACTTC. Its protein is CSARGLRDTPYEQYF.

This clonotype was counted between two and nine times. The chain employs TRBV5-1 and TRBJ2-5, with D unclear. V lost 0 bases and J 1 base, leaving 13 bases between the germline ends. Germline V gene sequence: CDR1 SGHRS, CDR2 YFSETQ. The CDR3 has 16 amino acids. The CDR3 DNA reads as TGCGCCAGCAGCTTGGCCGGGTCCTGGGCCCAAGAGACCCAGTACTTC. Amino acids: CASSLAGSWAQETQYF.

This clonotype showed up many times. The chain links TRBV6-1 to TRBJ2-3, with 10 bases aligning to TRBD1. Germline V gene lookup returns CDR1 MNHNS and CDR2 SASEGT. The V gene end was trimmed by 8 bases and the J gene end by 6 bases; junction bases not matched to a gene: 8. This CDR3 has 14 amino acids. The CDR3 sequence is CASGRDRGWDTQYF. As DNA, the CDR3 is TGTGCCAGCGGACGGGACAGGGGATGGGATACGCAGTATTTT.

The table lists this clonotype with many counts. The chain uses TRBV10-3 and TRBJ2-3; D uncertain. CDR3 length: 15 residues. The germline V and J ends were trimmed by 1 base and 0 bases, with 8 bases remaining between them. In germline, CDR1 is ENHRY, CDR2 SYGVKD. CDR3 sequence: CAISEYTYSTDTQYF. The CDR3 DNA is TGTGCCATCAGTGAGTACACATATAGCACAGATACGCAGTATTTT.

This clonotype was counted ten times or more. The chain employs TRBV20-1 and TRBJ1-1; D is unclear. Trimming removed 0 bases from V and 1 base from J, with 9 bases in between. Looked up from germline, CDR1 is DFQATT and CDR2 is SNEGSKA (reference sequence). The CDR3 is 14 amino acids. The CDR3 DNA reads as TGCAGTGCTAGAGATTCTTGGTGGAACACTGAAGCTTTCTTT. Its protein is CSARDSWWNTEAFF.

This clonotype was seen more than once but under ten times. The chain links TRBV2 to TRBJ1-5, with TRBD1 matching 7 bases. This CDR3 contains 14 residues. Trimming cost V 7 bases and J 6 bases; bases outside gene matches: 9. Germline assignment: CDR1 SNHLY and CDR2 FYNNEI. The CDR3: CASNTDRQSQPQHF. The CDR3 DNA sequence: TGTGCCAGCAACACGGACAGGCAAAGTCAGCCCCAGCATTTT.

The chain links TRBV6-1 to TRBJ2-1; the match to TRBD2 covers 9 bases. Germline V gene sequence: CDR1 MNHNS, CDR2 SASEGT. CDR3 size: 15 residues. J lost 9 bases, V lost 5 bases, and 11 bases had no gene match. The CDR3 DNA is TGTGCCAGCAGTCCCATGGCGGGGGGGCCCGGTGAGCAGTTCTTC. Translated, it gives CASSPMAGGPGEQFF.

This clonotype came up many times. The chain couples TRBV12-3 or TRBV12-4 to TRBJ2-5, with a possible D match to TRBD1 (6 bases). The CDR3 is 15 amino acids. Trimming pared 8 bases from V and 0 bases from J, leaving 16 bases between. The CDR3 loop is CASGGEAMYQETQYF. The CDR3 DNA follows: TGTGCCAGCGGGGGCGAGGCAATGTACCAAGAGACCCAGTACTTC.

This clonotype was counted between two and nine times. V usage is TRBV7-6 and J usage is TRBJ1-1; D possibly corresponds to TRBD1 (5 bases). Germline CDR1 SGHVS, CDR2 FNYEAQ. V was cut by 7 bases and J by 4 bases, with 13 bases left in between. The CDR3 runs to 13 residues. The CDR3 sequence: CASTEGLGTEAFF. The CDR3 nucleotides read TGTGCCAGCACCGAGGGGTTGGGCACTGAAGCTTTCTTT.

In this sample, this clonotype turned up a few times. The V call is TRBV2, the J call TRBJ2-1; tentative D call: TRBD2 (5 bases). Germline lookup yields CDR1 SNHLY and CDR2 FYNNEI. This CDR3 has 14 residues. The germline V and J ends were trimmed by 6 bases and 4 bases, with 13 bases remaining between them. The CDR3 nucleotides read TGTGCCAGCAGCCCAATAACTAGTTACAATGAGCAGTTCTTC. This codes for CASSPITSYNEQFF.

This chain uses TRBV2 with TRBJ1-1; D ambiguous. This CDR3 has 16 residues. The germline CDR1 and CDR2 sequences are SNHLY and FYNNEI. The V end lost 6 bases, the J end lost 4 bases, and 21 bases lay between the germline ends. The CDR3: CASRGLRRAGSTEAFF. In nucleotides, the CDR3 is TGTGCCAGCAGGGGCCTAAGACGGGCGGGGAGCACTGAAGCTTTCTTT.

The rearrangement uses TRBV5-1 and TRBJ2-1; TRBD2 aligns across 14 bases. The CDR3 sequence is 17 residues long. V trimming: 1 base; J trimming: 6 bases; junction bases outside the gene matches: 6. Germline-derived CDR1 and CDR2 are SGHRS and YFSETQ. CDR3 DNA sequence: TGCGCCAGCAGCTTGTTTATTGGGACTAGCGGGGGCAATGAGCAGTTCTTC. The encoded protein is CASSLFIGTSGGNEQFF.

In nucleotides, the CDR3 is TGTGCCAGCCAAGAGGGTGGCCAAGAGACCCAGTACTTC. Translated: CASQEGGQETQYF. The chain is built from TRBV2 and TRBJ2-5; maybe TRBD2 (5 bases). This CDR3 spans 13 amino acids. The V gene lost 8 bases and the J gene lost 1 base, with 11 bases spanning the gap. Per germline, CDR1 SNHLY and CDR2 FYNNEI. Drawing the rest from reference TRBV2 and TRBJ2-5, the complete variable domain is EPEVTQTPSHQVTQMGQEVILRCVPISNHLYFYWYRQILGQKVEFLVSFYNNEISEKSEIFDDQFSVERPDGSNFTLKIRSTKLEDSAMYFCASQEGGQETQYFGPGTRLLVL.

The sample holds a few counts of this clonotype. This chain uses TRBV12-3 or TRBV12-4 with TRBJ2-1; TRBD1 agrees at 10 bases. The CDR3 has 17 residues. Trimming at V came to 6 bases and at J to 4 bases, leaving 12 bases not matched to a gene. The CDR3 sequence is CASRPRGGTGAYNEQFF. CDR3 DNA sequence: TGTGCCAGCAGACCAAGGGGGGGGACAGGGGCTTACAATGAGCAGTTCTTC.

In this sample, this clonotype turned up a few times. This sequence joins TRBV30 and TRBJ2-1; D tentatively reads TRBD1 or TRBD2 (5 bases each). The CDR3 has 17 residues. V gave up 4 bases and J gave up 6 bases, with 25 bases separating them. CDR1 is GTSNPN and CDR2 is SVGIG in the germline V gene (reference sequence). CDR3: CAWKPKGTATRTNEQFF. The CDR3 DNA reads as TGTGCCTGGAAGCCTAAAGGGACCGCCACTCGAACCAATGAGCAGTTCTTC.

Ten or more counts support this clonotype. The chain recombines TRBV29-1 with TRBJ1-2; D possibly corresponds to TRBD1 (6 bases). Trimming removed 6 bases at V and 6 bases at J, with 11 bases between. Per the germline V gene, CDR1 is SQVTM and CDR2 is ANQGSEA. CDR3 size: 11 residues. The CDR3 DNA reads as TGCAGCGTCTACAGGGTCAATGGCTACACCTTC. It is translated as CSVYRVNGYTF. Drawing the rest from reference TRBV29-1 and TRBJ1-2, the complete variable domain is SAVISQKPSRDICQRGTSLTIQCQVDSQVTMMFWYRQQPGQSLTLIATANQGSEATYESGFVIDKFPISRPNLTFSTLTVSNMSPEDSSIYLCSVYRVNGYTFGSGTRLTVV.

Remarks on this clonotype: A read error is possible here, since a much larger clone lies one base away. This chain uses TRBV6-2 or TRBV6-3 with TRBJ2-1, with D perhaps TRBD1 (6 bases). Germline-derived CDR1 and CDR2 are MNHEY and SVGEGT. V was trimmed by 5 bases and J by 3 bases, leaving 14 bases between them. This CDR3 has 15 residues. The CDR3, as DNA: TGTGCCAGCAGTGGCGGACAGAGGTTCTACAATGAGCAGTTCTTC. This gives the protein CASSGGQRFYNEQFF.

The chain has TRBV28 and TRBJ2-5; the match to TRBD2 covers 7 bases. Germline lookup yields CDR1 MDHEN and CDR2 SYDVKM. This CDR3 is 15 amino acids long. V trimming: 3 bases; J trimming: 2 bases; junction bases outside the gene matches: 6. The CDR3 reads CASSFLGGWQETQYF. The CDR3 coding sequence is TGTGCCAGCAGTTTTCTGGGAGGGTGGCAAGAGACCCAGTACTTC.